The 2 T cell receptor beta chains below come from one sample, sequenced in a study of blood T cell repertoires in COVID-19. Here immunoSEQ multiplex PCR was the method, and the copy in TCRdb shows in-frame clones only, minus some. The sample consists of under 300,000 clones, 84% of them appearing once. Sequenced: peripheral blood. These receptor sequences come from a man aged 50-59 years with acute or convalescent COVID-19.

This clone was counted a single time. The chain links TRBV2 to TRBJ2-1, with 7 nucleotides matching TRBD2. Germline CDR1 SNHLY, CDR2 FYNNEI. J was trimmed by 9 bases and V by 6 bases; bases with no gene match: 20. CDR3 length: 17 amino acids. CDR3 loop: CASSMRLGGGPSGEQFF. The DNA for the CDR3 is TGTGCCAGCAGCATGCGGTTGGGGGGAGGGCCTTCGGGTGAGCAGTTCTTC. The entire variable domain, with the rest obtained from reference TRBV2 and TRBJ2-1, is as follows: EPEVTQTPSHQVTQMGQEVILRCVPISNHLYFYWYRQILGQKVEFLVSFYNNEISEKSEIFDDQFSVERPDGSNFTLKIRSTKLEDSAMYFCASSMRLGGGPSGEQFFGPGTRLTVL.

This sequence joins TRBV7-2 and TRBJ2-1; TRBD2 agrees at 7 bases. In germline, CDR1 is SGHTA, CDR2 FQGNSA. CDR3 length equals 17 residues. J gave up 2 bases and V 5 bases, and 12 bases lay outside the gene matches. This CDR3 reads CASSPESGRGAYNEQFF. The CDR3 nucleotides read TGTGCCAGCAGCCCAGAAAGCGGCCGGGGGGCCTACAATGAGCAGTTCTTC.